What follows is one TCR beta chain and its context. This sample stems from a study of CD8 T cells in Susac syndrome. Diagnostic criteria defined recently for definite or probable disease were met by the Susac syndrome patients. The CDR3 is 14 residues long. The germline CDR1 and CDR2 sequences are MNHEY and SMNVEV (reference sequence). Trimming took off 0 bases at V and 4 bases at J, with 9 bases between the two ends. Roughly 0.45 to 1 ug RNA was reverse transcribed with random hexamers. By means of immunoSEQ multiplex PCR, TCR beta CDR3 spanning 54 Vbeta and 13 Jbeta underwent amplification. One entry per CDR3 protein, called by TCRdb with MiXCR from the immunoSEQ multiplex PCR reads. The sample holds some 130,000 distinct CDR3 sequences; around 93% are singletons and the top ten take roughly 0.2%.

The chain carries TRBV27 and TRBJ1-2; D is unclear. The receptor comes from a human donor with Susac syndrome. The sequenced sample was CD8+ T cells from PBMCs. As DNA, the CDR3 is TGTGCCAGCAGTTTATCAGGGTTGGGCTATGGCTACACCTTC. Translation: CASSLSGLGYGYTF.